What follows describes a single T cell receptor (beta chain). Antigen specificity is unknown. These data belong to a study of T cell repertoires in cytomegalovirus infection. Study in general: CMV infection and matching HLA type were both indicated by public TCR beta signatures.

Points from the study as a whole: HLA-C-restricted CMV clonotypes gave the most frequent clonotype in two of eight donors.

This CDR3 has 12 amino acids. The germline V gene encodes CDR1 SGHTA and CDR2 FQGTGA. Trimming left V 9 bases short and J 4 bases short, with 12 bases between. TCRdb itself ran the reads through MiXCR, one entry per CDR3 protein. The data show about 130,000 distinct CDR3 sequences, about 24% seen once. Sequencing was performed on PBMCs, sequenced either directly or after in vitro stimulation (not recorded which). This TCR derives from a human donor in good health (CMV status not recorded). Some clones in this sample may be carry-over from other donors' samples. The rearrangement links TRBV7-3 to TRBJ1-1; no reliable D call. CDR3 residues: CARESFLTEAFF. CDR3 bases: TGTGCCAGAGAATCATTTCTCACTGAAGCTTTCTTT.